The TCR beta chain under discussion was sequenced for a study of T cell changes during pregnancy in multiple sclerosis. The protocol was immunoSEQ multiplex PCR, while the TCRdb copy is restricted to in-frame clones and leaves out a portion. The sample includes 25,000 to 30,000 clones, roughly nine tenths of them seen just once. This CDR3 has 13 residues. Germline V gene data show CDR1 as MNHEY and CDR2 as SMNVEV (reference sequence). V lost 3 bases, J lost 9 bases, and 9 bases lay in between. The TCR was taken from a female donor with multiple sclerosis, enrolled in a pregnancy study. This sequence joins TRBV27 and TRBJ1-6; the D is unclear. Source: CD8+ T cells from peripheral blood mononuclear cells, taken in the second trimester of pregnancy. Here the CDR3 reads CASSLGDFSPLHF. In nucleotides, the CDR3 is TGTGCCAGCAGTTTGGGCGATTTTTCACCCCTCCACTTT.